The 15 T cell receptor beta chains reported below all come from one sample, sequenced in a study of cytomegalovirus exposure and HLA in healthy donors. The study ran its PCR with 60 Vbeta and 13 Jbeta primers. Using immunoSEQ multiplex PCR, the repertoire was profiled, and TCRdb retains in-frame clones only, with some absent. This sample carries 40,000 to 55,000 clones, 55% to 75% of them seen once, and the ten largest clones take roughly 3.2%. The specimen sequenced was PBMCs. Source of these receptors: a woman aged 30 to 39 in good health and CMV-seronegative.

This clone was seen a few times. This rearrangement joins TRBV5-1 to TRBJ1-5; no clear D. The germline V and J ends were trimmed by 0 bases and 5 bases, with 9 bases remaining between them. The CDR3 is made up of 14 amino acids. CDR1 SGHRS and CDR2 YFSETQ come from the germline V gene. The CDR3 protein is CASSLVAGDQPQHF. DNA for the CDR3: TGCGCCAGCAGCTTGGTTGCGGGAGATCAGCCCCAGCATTTT.

In DNA form, the CDR3 reads TGCAGCGTTGAAGGTTCTAGAACAACTAGCACAGATACGCAGTATTTT. This encodes CSVEGSRTTSTDTQYF. The genes are TRBV29-1 and TRBJ2-3; D uncertain. This CDR3 contains 16 residues. The germline V gene encodes CDR1 SQVTM and CDR2 ANQGSEA. Trimming pared 1 base from V and 0 bases from J, leaving 14 bases between.

The chain employs TRBV5-1 and TRBJ2-7; TRBD2 is a possible D gene (6 bases). There are 15 residues in the CDR3. Trimming removed 4 bases at V and 5 bases at J, with 19 bases between. The V gene's germline CDR1 is SGHRS and CDR2 YFSETQ. This CDR3 reads CASSTRDFASDEQYF. For the CDR3, the DNA is TGCGCCAGCAGCACCCGGGACTTCGCCAGCGACGAGCAGTACTTC.

The chain combines TRBV18 with TRBJ1-1, with D maybe TRBD1 (5 bases). Germline CDR1 reads KGHSH; CDR2 reads LQKENI. Trimming removed 2 bases at V and 5 bases at J, with 9 bases between. This CDR3 region has 13 residues. The CDR3 protein is CASSPRGGTEAFF. For the CDR3, the DNA is TGTGCCAGCTCACCAAGGGGTGGTACTGAAGCTTTCTTT. The variable domain in full, with the rest retrieved from reference TRBV18 and TRBJ1-1, is NAGVMQNPRHLVRRRGQEARLRCSPMKGHSHVYWYRQLPEEGLKFMVYLQKENIIDESGMPKERFSAEFPKEGPSILRIQQVVRGDSAAYFCASSPRGGTEAFFGQGTRLTVV.

This clone is classed as medium-sized (0.01 to 0.1%). The chain combines TRBV5-1 with TRBJ2-1; 13 bases are shared with TRBD2. The trim removed 5 bases at V and 7 bases at J, leaving 6 bases unmatched. Per the germline V gene, CDR1 is SGHRS and CDR2 is YFSETQ. The CDR3 runs to 15 residues. The CDR3 DNA reads TGCGCCAGCAGGTCGACTAGCGGGGGGTGGAATGAGCAGTTCTTC. The encoded protein is CASRSTSGGWNEQFF.

Regarding this clone: The same CDR3 can be traced to other DNA sequences in this sample. J is TRBJ1-2 and V is TRBV19, with TRBD1 as a possible D gene (6 bases). Trimming removed 6 bases from V and 2 bases from J, with 10 bases in between. From germline, CDR1 is LNHDA and CDR2 SQIVND (reference sequence). There are 13 residues in the CDR3. CDR3 sequence: CASSRTGNYGYTF. In DNA form, the CDR3 reads TGTGCCAGTAGCCGCACAGGGAACTATGGCTACACCTTC.

The V gene is TRBV2, the J gene TRBJ2-2, with a possible D match to TRBD1 (5 bases). Germline V gene lookup returns CDR1 SNHLY and CDR2 FYNNEI. V dropped 2 bases and J dropped 4 bases, with 11 bases sitting between them. The CDR3 is 15 amino acids. In nucleotides, the CDR3 is TGTGCCAGCAGTGAAAGGCAGGGCCGCACCGGGGAGCTGTTTTTT. Protein product: CASSERQGRTGELFF.

The genes are TRBV5-1 and TRBJ1-1; TRBD1 is a possible D gene (5 bases). V lost 0 bases and J 3 bases, leaving 9 bases between the germline ends. The CDR3 is made up of 14 amino acids. Germline V gene data show CDR1 as SGHRS and CDR2 as YFSETQ. CDR3 in DNA: TGCGCCAGCAGCTTGGGCCAACAGGACACTGAAGCTTTCTTT. Translating it yields CASSLGQQDTEAFF.

The chain links TRBV4-1 to TRBJ1-1; D is perhaps TRBD1 (5 bases). The CDR3 extends over 16 amino acids. The germline V gene has CDR1 MGHRA and CDR2 YSYEKL. The V end lost 4 bases, the J end lost 3 bases, and 18 bases lay between the germline ends. CDR3 in amino acids: CASSPRKRGEDTEAFF. In DNA, the CDR3 is TGCGCCAGCAGCCCCCGGAAGCGGGGGGAGGACACTGAAGCTTTCTTT.

V gene TRBV10-3 combines with J gene TRBJ2-7; possible D gene TRBD1, 6 bases. Germline V gene data show CDR1 as ENHRY and CDR2 as SYGVKD. There are 14 residues in the CDR3. Deletions cut 0 bases from V and 5 bases from J, with 11 bases between. The CDR3 DNA is TGTGCCATCAGTGAGTCTACAGGGATCGACGAGCAGTACTTC. Translating gives CAISESTGIDEQYF.

The chain carries TRBV7-9 and TRBJ1-1; D is ambiguous. Deletions cut 3 bases from V and 2 bases from J, with 13 bases between. CDR3 length equals 15 residues. The germline CDR1 and CDR2 sequences are SEHNR and FQNEAQ (reference sequence). CDR3 nucleotides: TGTGCCAGCAGCTTTACTCCCGCAGGCAACACTGAAGCTTTCTTT. Translation gives CASSFTPAGNTEAFF.

The genes are TRBV2 and TRBJ2-5; 7 bases are a match to TRBD1. Per the germline V gene, CDR1 is SNHLY and CDR2 is FYNNEI. The CDR3 covers 15 residues. J gave up 6 bases and V 3 bases, and 10 bases lay outside the gene matches. CDR3 bases: TGTGCCAGCAGTGAGGAGACAGGGTGGTATAAGACCCAGTACTTC. Its protein product is CASSEETGWYKTQYF.

This chain links TRBV30 with TRBJ1-1; D perhaps matches TRBD1 (6 bases). This CDR3 is built from 12 residues. Per germline, CDR1 GTSNPN and CDR2 SVGIG (reference sequence). The CDR3 nucleotides are TGTGCAGGGGACAAGAGGAACACTGAAGCTTTCTTT. Amino acids: CAGDKRNTEAFF.

The V and J genes are TRBV7-9 and TRBJ2-1, with D unresolved. The CDR3 is 13 residues long. Looked up from germline, CDR1 is SEHNR and CDR2 is FQNEAQ (reference sequence). V lost 4 bases and J 7 bases, leaving 11 bases between the germline ends. The CDR3 nucleotides read TGTGCCAGCAGCTCCTCCACATGGAATGAGCAGTTCTTC. It is translated as CASSSSTWNEQFF.

The chain employs TRBV7-9 and TRBJ2-7, with D perhaps matching TRBD2 (6 bases). Germline V gives CDR1 SEHNR, CDR2 FQNEAQ (reference sequence). The CDR3 has 16 amino acids. V was pared by 0 bases and J by 7 bases, with 19 bases between. The CDR3 loop is CASSLARPGTVKEQYF. The CDR3 DNA reads TGTGCCAGCAGCTTAGCGAGACCCGGGACTGTCAAAGAGCAGTACTTC.